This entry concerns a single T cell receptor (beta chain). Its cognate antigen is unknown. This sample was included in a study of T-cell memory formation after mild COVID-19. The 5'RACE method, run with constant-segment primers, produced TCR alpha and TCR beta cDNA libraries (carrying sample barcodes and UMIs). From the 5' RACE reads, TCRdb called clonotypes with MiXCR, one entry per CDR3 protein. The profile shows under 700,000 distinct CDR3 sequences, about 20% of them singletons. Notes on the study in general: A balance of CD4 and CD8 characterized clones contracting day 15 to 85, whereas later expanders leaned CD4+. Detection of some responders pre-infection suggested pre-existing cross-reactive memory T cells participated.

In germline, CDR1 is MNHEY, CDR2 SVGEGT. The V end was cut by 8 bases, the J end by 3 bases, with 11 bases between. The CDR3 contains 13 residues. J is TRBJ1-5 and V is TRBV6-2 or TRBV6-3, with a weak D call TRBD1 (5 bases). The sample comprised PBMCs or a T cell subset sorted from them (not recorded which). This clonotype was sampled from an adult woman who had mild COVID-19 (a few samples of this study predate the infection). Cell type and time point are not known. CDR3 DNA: TGTGCCAGCCAAGACAGCCACAATCAGCCCCAGCATTTT. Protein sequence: CASQDSHNQPQHF.